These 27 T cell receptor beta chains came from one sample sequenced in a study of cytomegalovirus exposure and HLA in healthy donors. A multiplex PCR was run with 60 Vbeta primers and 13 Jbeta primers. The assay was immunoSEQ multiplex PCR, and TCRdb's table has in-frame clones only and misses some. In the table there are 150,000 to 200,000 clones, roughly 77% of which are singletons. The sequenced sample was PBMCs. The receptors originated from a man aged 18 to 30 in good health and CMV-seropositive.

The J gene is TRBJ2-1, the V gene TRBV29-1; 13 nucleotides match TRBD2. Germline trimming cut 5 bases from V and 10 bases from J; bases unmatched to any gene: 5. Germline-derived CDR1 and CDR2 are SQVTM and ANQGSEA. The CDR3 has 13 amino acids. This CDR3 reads CSVRLAGGWEQFF. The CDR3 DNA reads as TGCAGCGTTAGACTAGCGGGGGGTTGGGAGCAGTTCTTC.

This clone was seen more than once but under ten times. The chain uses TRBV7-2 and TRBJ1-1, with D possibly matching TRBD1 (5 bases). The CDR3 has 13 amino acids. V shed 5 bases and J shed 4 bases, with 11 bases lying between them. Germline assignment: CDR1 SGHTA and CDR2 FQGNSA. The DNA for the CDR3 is TGTGCCAGCAGCACGGGACTTTCCACTGAAGCTTTCTTT. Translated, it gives CASSTGLSTEAFF.

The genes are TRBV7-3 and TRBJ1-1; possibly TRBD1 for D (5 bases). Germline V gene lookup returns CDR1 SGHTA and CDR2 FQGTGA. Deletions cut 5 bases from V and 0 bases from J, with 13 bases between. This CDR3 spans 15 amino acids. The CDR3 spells CASSPSGTLNTEAFF. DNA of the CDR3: TGTGCCAGCAGCCCCTCGGGGACTTTGAACACTGAAGCTTTCTTT.

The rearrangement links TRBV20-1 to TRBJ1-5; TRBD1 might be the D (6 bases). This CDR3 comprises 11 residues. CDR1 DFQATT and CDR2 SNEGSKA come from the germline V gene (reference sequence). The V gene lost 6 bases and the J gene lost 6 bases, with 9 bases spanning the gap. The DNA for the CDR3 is TGCAGTGCCAGGGGCGGTCAGCCCCAGCATTTT. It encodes CSARGGQPQHF.

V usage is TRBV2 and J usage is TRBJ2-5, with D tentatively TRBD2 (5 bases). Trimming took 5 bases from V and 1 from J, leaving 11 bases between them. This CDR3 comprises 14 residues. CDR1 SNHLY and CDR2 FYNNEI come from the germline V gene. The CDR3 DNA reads TGTGCCAGCAGTAGAAGCGGCCGCCAAGAGACCCAGTACTTC. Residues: CASSRSGRQETQYF.

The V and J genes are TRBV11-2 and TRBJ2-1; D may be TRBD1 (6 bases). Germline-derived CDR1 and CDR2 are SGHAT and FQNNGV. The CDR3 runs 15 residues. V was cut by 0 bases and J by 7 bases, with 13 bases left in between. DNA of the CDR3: TGTGCCAGCAGCTTAGAAGGAGGACAGCGTAATGAGCAGTTCTTC. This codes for CASSLEGGQRNEQFF.

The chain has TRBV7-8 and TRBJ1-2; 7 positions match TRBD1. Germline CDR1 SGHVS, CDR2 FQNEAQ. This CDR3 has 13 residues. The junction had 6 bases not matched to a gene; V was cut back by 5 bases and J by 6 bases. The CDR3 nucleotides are TGTGCCAGCAGCCATCGACAGGGTAATGGCTACACCTTC. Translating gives CASSHRQGNGYTF.

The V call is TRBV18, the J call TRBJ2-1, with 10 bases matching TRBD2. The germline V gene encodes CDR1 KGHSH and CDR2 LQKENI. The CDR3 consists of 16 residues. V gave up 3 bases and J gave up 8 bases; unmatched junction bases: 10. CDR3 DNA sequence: TGTGCCAGCTCACCTGTCCTAGCGGGAGTGGGACATGAGCAGTTCTTC. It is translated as CASSPVLAGVGHEQFF. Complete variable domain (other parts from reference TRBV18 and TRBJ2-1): NAGVMQNPRHLVRRRGQEARLRCSPMKGHSHVYWYRQLPEEGLKFMVYLQKENIIDESGMPKERFSAEFPKEGPSILRIQQVVRGDSAAYFCASSPVLAGVGHEQFFGPGTRLTVL.

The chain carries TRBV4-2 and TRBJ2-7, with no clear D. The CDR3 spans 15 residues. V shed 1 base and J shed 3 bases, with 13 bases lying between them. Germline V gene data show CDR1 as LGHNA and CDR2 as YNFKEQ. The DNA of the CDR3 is TGTGCCAGCAGCCAAGGCCCACCCCGGTACTACGAGCAGTACGTC. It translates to CASSQGPPRYYEQYV.

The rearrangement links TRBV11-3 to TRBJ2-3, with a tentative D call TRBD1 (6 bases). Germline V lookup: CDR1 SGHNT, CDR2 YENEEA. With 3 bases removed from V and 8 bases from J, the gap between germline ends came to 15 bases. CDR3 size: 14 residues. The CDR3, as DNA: TGTGCCAGCAGCTTCGACAGGTTCTCCGGTACGCAGTATTTT. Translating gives CASSFDRFSGTQYF. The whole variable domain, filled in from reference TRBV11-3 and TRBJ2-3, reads EAGVVQSPRYKIIEKKQPVAFWCNPISGHNTLYWYLQNLGQGPELLIRYENEEAVDDSQLPKDRFSAERLKGVDSTLKIQPAELGDSAVYLCASSFDRFSGTQYFGPGTRLTVL.

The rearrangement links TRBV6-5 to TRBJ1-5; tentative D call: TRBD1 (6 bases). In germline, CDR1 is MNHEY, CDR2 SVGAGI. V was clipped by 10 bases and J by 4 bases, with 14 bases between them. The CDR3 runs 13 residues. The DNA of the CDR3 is TGTGCCACGTCCCGGACAGAGAATCAGCCCCAGCATTTT. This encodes CATSRTENQPQHF.

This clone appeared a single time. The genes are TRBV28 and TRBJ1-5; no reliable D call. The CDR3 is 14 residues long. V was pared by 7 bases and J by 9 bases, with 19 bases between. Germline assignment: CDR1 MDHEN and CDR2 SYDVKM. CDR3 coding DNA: TGTGCCAGCATCACTTTCCGGAGGCCTGGGCCCCAGCATTTT. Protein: CASITFRRPGPQHF.

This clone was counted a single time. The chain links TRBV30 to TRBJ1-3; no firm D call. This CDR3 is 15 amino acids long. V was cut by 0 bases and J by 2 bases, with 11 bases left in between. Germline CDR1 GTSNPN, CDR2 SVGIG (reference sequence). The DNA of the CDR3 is TGTGCCTGGAGTGTATCTTCAGGCCCTGGAAACACCATATATTTT. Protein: CAWSVSSGPGNTIYF.

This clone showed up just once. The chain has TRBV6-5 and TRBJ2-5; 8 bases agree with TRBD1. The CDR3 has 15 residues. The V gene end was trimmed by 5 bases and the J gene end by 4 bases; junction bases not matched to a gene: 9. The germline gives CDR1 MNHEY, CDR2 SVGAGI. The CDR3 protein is CASSARQGSAETQYF. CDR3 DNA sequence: TGTGCCAGCAGTGCACGACAGGGGTCGGCAGAGACCCAGTACTTC.

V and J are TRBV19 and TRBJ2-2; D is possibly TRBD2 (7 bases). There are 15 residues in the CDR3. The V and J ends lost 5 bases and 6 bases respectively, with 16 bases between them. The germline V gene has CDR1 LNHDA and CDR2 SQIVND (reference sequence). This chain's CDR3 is CASSPRGGAPGELFF. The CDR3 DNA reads TGTGCCAGTAGTCCCCGAGGGGGGGCACCCGGGGAGCTGTTTTTT.

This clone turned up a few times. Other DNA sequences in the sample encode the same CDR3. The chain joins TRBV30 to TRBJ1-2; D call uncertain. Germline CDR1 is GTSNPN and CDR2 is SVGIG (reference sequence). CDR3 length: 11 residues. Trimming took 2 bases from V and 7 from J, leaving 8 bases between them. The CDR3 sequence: CAWSRAGGYTF. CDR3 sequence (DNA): TGTGCCTGGAGTCGCGCCGGTGGCTACACCTTC.

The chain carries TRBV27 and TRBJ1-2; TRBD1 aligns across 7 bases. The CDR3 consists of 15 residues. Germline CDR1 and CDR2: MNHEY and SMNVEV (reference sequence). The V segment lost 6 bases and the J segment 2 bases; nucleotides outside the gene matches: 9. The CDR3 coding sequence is TGTGCCAGCAGCCCTCTAGGACAGGCCAACTATGGCTACACCTTC. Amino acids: CASSPLGQANYGYTF.

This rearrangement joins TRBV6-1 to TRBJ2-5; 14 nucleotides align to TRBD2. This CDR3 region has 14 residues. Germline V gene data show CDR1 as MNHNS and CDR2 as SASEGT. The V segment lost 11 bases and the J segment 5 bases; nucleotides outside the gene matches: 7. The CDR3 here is CAARLAGGVETQYF. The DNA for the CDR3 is TGTGCCGCCAGACTAGCGGGAGGGGTGGAGACCCAGTACTTC.

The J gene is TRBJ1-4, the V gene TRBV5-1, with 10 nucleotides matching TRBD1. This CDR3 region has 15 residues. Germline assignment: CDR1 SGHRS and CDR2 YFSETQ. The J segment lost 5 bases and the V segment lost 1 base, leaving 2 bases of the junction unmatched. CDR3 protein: CASSLWGQGNEKLFF. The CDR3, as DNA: TGCGCCAGCAGCTTGTGGGGACAGGGGAATGAAAAACTGTTTTTT.

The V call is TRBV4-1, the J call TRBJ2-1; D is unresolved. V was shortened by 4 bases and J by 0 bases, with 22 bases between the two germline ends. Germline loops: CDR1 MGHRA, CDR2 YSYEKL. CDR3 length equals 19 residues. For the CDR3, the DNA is TGCGCCAGCAGCCCCCTTTATACTACTGACCCCAGCTCCTACAATGAGCAGTTCTTC. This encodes CASSPLYTTDPSSYNEQFF.

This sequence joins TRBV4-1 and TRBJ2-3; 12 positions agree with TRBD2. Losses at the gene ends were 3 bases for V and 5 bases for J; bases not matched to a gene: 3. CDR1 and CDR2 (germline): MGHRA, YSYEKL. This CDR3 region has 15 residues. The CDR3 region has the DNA TGCGCCAGCAGCCAGTGGACTAGCGGGGTAGATACGCAGTATTTT. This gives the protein CASSQWTSGVDTQYF.

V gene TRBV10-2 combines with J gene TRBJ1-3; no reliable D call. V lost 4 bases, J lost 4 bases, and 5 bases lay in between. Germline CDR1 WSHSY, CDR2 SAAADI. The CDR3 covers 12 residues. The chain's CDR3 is CASSVEGNTIYF. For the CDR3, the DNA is TGCGCCAGCAGTGTAGAGGGAAACACCATATATTTT.

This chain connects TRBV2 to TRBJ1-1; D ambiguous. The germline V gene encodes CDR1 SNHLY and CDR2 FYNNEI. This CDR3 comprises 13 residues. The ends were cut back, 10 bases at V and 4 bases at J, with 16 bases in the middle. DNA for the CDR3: TGTGCCATGGTAAAGTTGGAGAGCACTGAAGCTTTCTTT. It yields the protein CAMVKLESTEAFF.

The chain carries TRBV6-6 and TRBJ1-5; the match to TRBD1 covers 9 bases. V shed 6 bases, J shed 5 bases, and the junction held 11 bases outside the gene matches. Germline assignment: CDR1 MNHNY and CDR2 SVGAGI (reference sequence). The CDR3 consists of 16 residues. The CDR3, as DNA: TGTGCCAGCAGCGACGGGACAGGGAAACGTTATCAGCCCCAGCATTTT. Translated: CASSDGTGKRYQPQHF.

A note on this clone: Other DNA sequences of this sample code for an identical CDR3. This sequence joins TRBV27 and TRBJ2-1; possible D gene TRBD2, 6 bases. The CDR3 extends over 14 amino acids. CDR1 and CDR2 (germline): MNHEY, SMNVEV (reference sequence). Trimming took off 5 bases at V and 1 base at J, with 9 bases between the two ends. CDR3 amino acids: CASSPLASYNEQFF. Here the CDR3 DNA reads TGTGCCAGCAGTCCGCTAGCGTCCTACAATGAGCAGTTCTTC.

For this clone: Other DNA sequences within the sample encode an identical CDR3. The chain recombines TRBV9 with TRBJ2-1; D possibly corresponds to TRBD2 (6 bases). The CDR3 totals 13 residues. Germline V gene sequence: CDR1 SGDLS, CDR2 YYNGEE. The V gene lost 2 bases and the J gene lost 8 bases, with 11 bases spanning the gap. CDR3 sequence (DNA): TGTGCCAGCAGCGTGGCGTTAGCGGATGAGCAGTTCTTC. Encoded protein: CASSVALADEQFF.

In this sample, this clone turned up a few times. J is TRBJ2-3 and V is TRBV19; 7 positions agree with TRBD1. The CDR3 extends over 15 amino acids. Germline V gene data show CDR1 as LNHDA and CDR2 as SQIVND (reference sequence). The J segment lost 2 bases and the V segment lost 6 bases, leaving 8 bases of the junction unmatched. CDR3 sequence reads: CASSYPGQPTDTQYF. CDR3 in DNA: TGTGCCAGTAGCTATCCGGGACAGCCCACAGATACGCAGTATTTT.